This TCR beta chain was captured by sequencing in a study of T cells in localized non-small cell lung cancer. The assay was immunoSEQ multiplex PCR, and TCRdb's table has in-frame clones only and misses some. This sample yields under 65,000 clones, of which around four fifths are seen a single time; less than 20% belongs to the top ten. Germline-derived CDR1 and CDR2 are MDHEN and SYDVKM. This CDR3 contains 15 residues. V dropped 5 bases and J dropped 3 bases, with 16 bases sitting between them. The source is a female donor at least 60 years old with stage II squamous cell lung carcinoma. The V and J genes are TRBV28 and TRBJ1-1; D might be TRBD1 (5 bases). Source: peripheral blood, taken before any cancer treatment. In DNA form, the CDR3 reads TGTGCCAGCAGTCCGGGTGGGGCCGCGTACACTGAAGCTTTCTTT. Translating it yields CASSPGGAAYTEAFF.